These 10 T cell receptor beta chains came from one sample sequenced in a study of T cell responses to AZD1222 COVID-19 vaccine (dated by TCRdb to the early 2020s). Libraries were constructed by the immunoSEQ multiplex PCR assay. The immuneACCESS repertoire file appears here via TCRdb, limited to in-frame rearrangements. These files lack a portion of the clones; in checked studies, under half of the deficit traces to unresolved V genes, and the cause of the others is not known. The table for this sample lists about 110,000 clones; about nine tenths of them were counted only once. Of the sample, less than 6% falls within the top ten clones. Reading the label with the study, this specimen's time point is: baseline before first vaccination. Specimen: peripheral blood, collected on day 0 of AZD1222 vaccination. These receptors came from an adult in good health.

The chain combines TRBV7-9 with TRBJ1-2; no definite D call. Per germline, CDR1 SEHNR and CDR2 FQNEAQ (reference sequence). V lost 1 base and J 4 bases, leaving 13 bases between the germline ends. The CDR3 covers 15 residues. CDR3 protein: CASSLESGWSYGYTF. The CDR3 nucleotides read TGTGCCAGCAGCTTAGAGTCCGGTTGGAGCTATGGCTACACCTTC.

This clone was observed a single time. The chain joins TRBV10-3 to TRBJ2-1; D is unresolved. The CDR3 consists of 15 residues. Germline V lookup: CDR1 ENHRY, CDR2 SYGVKD. V was pared by 6 bases and J by 2 bases, with 14 bases between. The chain's CDR3 is CAISAGNSPYNEQFF. CDR3 sequence (DNA): TGTGCCATCAGCGCCGGCAACAGCCCCTACAATGAGCAGTTCTTC.

The rearrangement joins TRBV2 to TRBJ2-7; D remains ambiguous. The CDR3 is 12 amino acids. The germline V and J ends were trimmed by 0 bases and 8 bases, with 8 bases remaining between them. The germline V gene has CDR1 SNHLY and CDR2 FYNNEI. The CDR3 nucleotides read TGTGCCAGCAGTGAAGCGGGATCCAAGCAGTACTTC. Its translation: CASSEAGSKQYF.

The chain combines TRBV29-1 with TRBJ1-2; possibly TRBD1 for D (6 bases). Per the germline V gene, CDR1 is SQVTM and CDR2 is ANQGSEA. V lost 4 bases to trimming and J lost 7 bases, with 13 bases between them. The CDR3 covers 12 residues. CDR3 loop: CSVVTGGAGYTF. Here the CDR3 DNA reads TGCAGCGTTGTCACGGGGGGGGCTGGCTACACCTTC.

The chain joins TRBV28 to TRBJ1-5; TRBD1 is a possible D gene (5 bases). Trimming cost V 3 bases and J 7 bases, with 16 bases left between them. The CDR3 loop spans 15 amino acids. CDR1 and CDR2 from the germline V gene are MDHEN and SYDVKM. The CDR3 spells CASSLAGRAEQPQHF. The DNA for the CDR3 is TGTGCCAGCAGTTTGGCAGGCAGGGCGGAACAGCCCCAGCATTTT.

V gene TRBV7-9 combines with J gene TRBJ2-7; D gene unclear. The CDR3 extends over 12 amino acids. Trimming pared 5 bases from V and 8 bases from J, leaving 13 bases between. The germline CDR1 and CDR2 sequences are SEHNR and FQNEAQ (reference sequence). The CDR3 loop reads CASSPDLRKQYF. The CDR3 coding sequence is TGTGCCAGCAGCCCCGACCTCAGAAAGCAGTACTTC. Full variable domain (outside the CDR3, taken from reference TRBV7-9 and TRBJ2-7): DTGVSQNPRHKITKRGQNVTFRCDPISEHNRLYWYRQTLGQGPEFLTYFQNEAQLEKSRLLSDRFSAERPKGSFSTLEIQRTEQGDSAMYLCASSPDLRKQYFGPGTRLTVT.

This rearrangement joins TRBV18 to TRBJ2-5; 8 bases are a match to TRBD2. The V and J ends lost 3 bases and 4 bases, in that order; junction bases with no gene match: 4. CDR1 and CDR2 from the germline V gene are KGHSH and LQKENI. The CDR3 runs to 14 residues. The CDR3 region has the DNA TGTGCCAGCTCACCGCGGGAGGCTCGAGAGACCCAGTACTTC. Its protein product is CASSPREARETQYF.

The chain employs TRBV6-5 and TRBJ1-1; D is perhaps TRBD1 (5 bases). This CDR3 is 14 amino acids long. Looked up from germline, CDR1 is MNHEY and CDR2 is SVGAGI. The V end was cut by 8 bases, the J end by 1 base, with 14 bases between. The CDR3 bases are TGTGCCAGCGATTGGTGGGGGGGGAACACTGAAGCTTTCTTT. Protein product: CASDWWGGNTEAFF.

This chain joins TRBV5-3 and TRBJ1-2; 8 nucleotides match TRBD1. TRBV5-3 is filed as an ORF, its function uncertain. Trimming at V came to 2 bases and at J to 4 bases, leaving 4 bases not matched to a gene. This CDR3 comprises 14 residues. CDR3 region: CARSFAGGAYGYTF. The CDR3 bases are TGTGCCAGAAGCTTCGCAGGGGGCGCCTATGGCTACACCTTC.

This chain joins TRBV6-5 and TRBJ1-3; D unclear. The CDR3 spans 13 residues. The V and J ends lost 6 bases and 10 bases respectively, with 16 bases between them. From germline, CDR1 is MNHEY and CDR2 SVGAGI. CDR3 sequence (DNA): TGTGCCAGCAGGATGGGGTCCCAGAGTACCATATATTTT. This codes for CASRMGSQSTIYF.